Reported below is one TCR beta chain. Antigen specificity is unknown. The data were obtained in a study of T cell responses to AZD1222 COVID-19 vaccine. Overall study results and limits: Spike-wide coverage was observed for vaccine-associated CD4 TCRs, with dominant responses at 160-218 and 743-854.

The assay was immunoSEQ multiplex PCR, and TCRdb's table has in-frame clones only and misses some. Here the sample spans around 140,000 clones, approximately 92% being singletons. The CDR3 is made up of 16 amino acids. The V segment lost 5 bases and the J segment 0 bases; nucleotides outside the gene matches: 9. Germline V gene sequence: CDR1 MNHEY, CDR2 SMNVEV (reference sequence). This sample comprised peripheral blood, obtained on day 0 of AZD1222 vaccination. This receptor was obtained from an adult in good health. The chain links TRBV27 to TRBJ2-7; TRBD2 matches at 8 bases. The CDR3 sequence: CASSALLAGFSYEQYF. DNA of the CDR3: TGTGCCAGCAGTGCCCTGCTAGCGGGCTTCTCCTACGAGCAGTACTTC.